A selection of T cell receptor beta chains follows, all from one sample in a study of blood T cell repertoires in COVID-19. The repertoire was sequenced with immunoSEQ multiplex PCR; TCRdb's copy has only in-frame clones and lacks some. This table holds 320,000 or so clones, approximately 84% found once. Source material: PBMCs or T cells enriched from blood (not recorded which). The receptors originated from a woman in her thirties who had recovered from COVID-19. Both conserved end residues are part of each CDR3.

v_gene: TRBV30
j_gene: TRBJ1-6
CDR3aa: CAWSVGIRTGSSYNSPLHF

v_gene: TRBV19
j_gene: TRBJ1-1
CDR3aa: CASSMSRGTEAFF

v_gene: TRBV7-2
j_gene: TRBJ2-7
CDR3aa: CASSLGRGAYEQYF

v_gene: TRBV15
j_gene: TRBJ2-7
CDR3aa: CATSRETGRTYEQYF

v_gene: TRBV19
j_gene: TRBJ1-6
CDR3aa: CASSPQGGNSPLHF

v_gene: TRBV9
j_gene: TRBJ2-7
CDR3aa: CASSAESLAYYEQYF

v_gene: TRBV2
j_gene: TRBJ2-1
CDR3aa: CASRDGTLSYNEQFF

v_gene: TRBV3-1/TRBV3-2
j_gene: TRBJ2-2
CDR3aa: CASSLVIAGELFF

v_gene: TRBV27
j_gene: TRBJ1-6
CDR3aa: CASSLAGYGNSPLHF

v_gene: TRBV24-1
j_gene: TRBJ2-1
CDR3aa: CATSDGTGGSNEQFF

v_gene: TRBV29-1
j_gene: TRBJ2-7
CDR3aa: CSVVDRQLREQYF

v_gene: TRBV7-9
j_gene: TRBJ1-5
CDR3aa: CASSDLSGEPQHF

v_gene: TRBV19
j_gene: TRBJ1-2
CDR3aa: CAATREGAAGYTF

v_gene: TRBV19
j_gene: TRBJ2-7
CDR3aa: CASSMGPGVGEQYF

v_gene: TRBV10-1
j_gene: TRBJ1-6
CDR3aa: CASSIIPRGSSPLHF

v_gene: TRBV19
j_gene: NA
CDR3aa: CASTPSGGYGNTIYF

v_gene: TRBV6-5
j_gene: TRBJ1-2
CDR3aa: CASRRDFRGDYGYTF

v_gene: TRBV5-1
j_gene: TRBJ2-3
CDR3aa: CASSLEAGTLDTQYF

v_gene: TRBV24-1
j_gene: TRBJ2-3
CDR3aa: CATSDLRGGRTDTQYF

v_gene: TRBV11-2
j_gene: TRBJ1-1
CDR3aa: CASSLKGAGPYEAFF

v_gene: TRBV5-1
j_gene: TRBJ1-1
CDR3aa: CASSVQGVNTEAFF

v_gene: TRBV19
j_gene: TRBJ1-1
CDR3aa: CASSMESGPEAFF

v_gene: TRBV7-6
j_gene: TRBJ2-5
CDR3aa: CASSSRQGLEETQYF

v_gene: TRBV15
j_gene: TRBJ2-1
CDR3aa: CATSRTSVSYNEQFF

v_gene: TRBV28
j_gene: TRBJ1-2
CDR3aa: CASDTGPPVYGYTF

v_gene: TRBV7-2
j_gene: TRBJ1-1
CDR3aa: CASSLGVQGMGLFRTEAFF

v_gene: TRBV5-6
j_gene: TRBJ2-2
CDR3aa: CASRMGPFTSTGELFF

v_gene: TRBV2
j_gene: TRBJ1-1
CDR3aa: CASPGSTEAFF

v_gene: TRBV15
j_gene: TRBJ1-5
CDR3aa: CATSRDTWEGWQPQHF

v_gene: TRBV27
j_gene: TRBJ2-5
CDR3aa: CASSLPAGDLQETQYF

v_gene: TRBV7-6
j_gene: TRBJ1-2
CDR3aa: CASSLDGGTYGYTF

v_gene: TRBV19
j_gene: TRBJ2-5
CDR3aa: CASSTLAGKETQYF

v_gene: TRBV14
j_gene: TRBJ2-7
CDR3aa: CASSQTQRFSYEQYF

v_gene: TRBV24-1
j_gene: TRBJ2-1
CDR3aa: CATSDLSGQFF

v_gene: TRBV19
j_gene: TRBJ2-3
CDR3aa: CASSISRGGLDTQYF

v_gene: TRBV6-1
j_gene: TRBJ2-5
CDR3aa: CASSTQGGETQYF

v_gene: TRBV28
j_gene: TRBJ1-2
CDR3aa: CASSLMAGGEGYGYTF

v_gene: TRBV6-6
j_gene: TRBJ2-4
CDR3aa: CASSRQSSGGKNIQYF

v_gene: TRBV4-1
j_gene: TRBJ1-1
CDR3aa: CASSQGAFRGFMNTEAFF

v_gene: TRBV10-3
j_gene: TRBJ1-5
CDR3aa: CAISGYRGFGQPQHF

v_gene: TRBV5-6
j_gene: TRBJ1-6
CDR3aa: CASSLGQNYNSPLHF

v_gene: TRBV6-1
j_gene: TRBJ2-5
CDR3aa: CASSGIAGGQQETQYF

v_gene: TRBV28
j_gene: TRBJ2-3
CDR3aa: CASRTRWTSTDTQYF

v_gene: TRBV5-6
j_gene: TRBJ1-1
CDR3aa: CASSLESLTPGIGTEAFF

v_gene: TRBV5-4
j_gene: TRBJ1-6
CDR3aa: CASSPGQTQTPLHF

v_gene: TRBV7-9
j_gene: TRBJ2-2
CDR3aa: CASSKTGGQMVERRSGELFF

v_gene: TRBV6-6
j_gene: TRBJ2-7
CDR3aa: CATNLAGSFYEQYF

v_gene: TRBV3-1/TRBV3-2
j_gene: TRBJ1-1
CDR3aa: CASIQGGQGRTEAFF

v_gene: TRBV10-2
j_gene: TRBJ1-1
CDR3aa: CASSDTGVGGTEAFF

v_gene: TRBV5-6
j_gene: TRBJ1-6
CDR3aa: CASSFREKISPLHF

v_gene: TRBV15
j_gene: TRBJ2-5
CDR3aa: CATSRDHQETQYF

v_gene: TRBV6-1
j_gene: TRBJ1-5
CDR3aa: CASSEGRAYSNQPQHF

v_gene: TRBV10-3
j_gene: TRBJ2-5
CDR3aa: CAIRFGTGSQETQYF